This T cell receptor beta chain emerged from a study of shared clonotypes between healthy human individuals. Overall study results and limits: When naive CD4 clonotypes were compared across a few donors, about 4.9% were shared. Larger estimated richness was generally seen in naive subsets than in memory subsets.

TCRdb keeps only in-frame clones here, not all; method: immunoSEQ multiplex PCR. The sample includes 2,500,000 or so clones, approximately 90% of them seen just once. Details on this clone: Its antigen is unknown.

Unmatched junction bases numbered 20, after V lost 7 bases and J lost 6 bases. The CDR3 length is 18 residues. The germline V gene has CDR1 SGHDT and CDR2 YYEEEE. The clonotype was recovered from a man aged 18 to 30 in good health. Some clones in this sample may be carry-over from other donors' samples. Sequencing used naive CD4+ T cells from PBMCs. As for subset: CD45RA+ positively selected. The V call is TRBV5-6, the J call TRBJ2-4, with 9 bases matching TRBD1. The DNA for the CDR3 is TGTGCCAGCTACAGGGGGCCCCCGTCCCCTCAGGGGGGAAACATTCAGTACTTC. Its translation is CASYRGPPSPQGGNIQYF.